Listed here is a single TCR beta chain. What it binds is unknown. The data were taken from a study of CD8+CD57+ T cells in acquired aplastic anemia. About the study: The sorted CD4+ and CD8+ cells yielded an average around 3.2 ug of DNA.

Study results and caveats: Significant differences in CD8+ Simpson's diversity were not observed between patients and controls. Patients and controls had in common 25 to 35 CD8+ CDR3 sequences.

The study profiled TCR beta VDJ and CDR3 using genomic DNA as template. TCRdb re-called the reads with MiXCR, one entry per CDR3 protein. The sample has approximately 380,000 distinct CDR3 sequences, 60% to 80% seen once. Per the germline V gene, CDR1 is SGHTA and CDR2 is FQGNSA. The CDR3 extends over 14 amino acids. The material sequenced was sorted CD4+, CD8+, or CD8+CD57+ T cells (not recorded which) from PBMCs. The gene calls are TRBV7-2 and TRBJ2-2; 9 positions agree with TRBD1. The J call may be incorrect, as the DNA end agrees better with TRBJ1-5. This TCR derives from a human donor in good health, serving as a control. CDR3 sequence reads: CASSSRQGGGPQHF. The CDR3 DNA follows: TGTGCCAGCAGCTCAAGACAGGGGGGGGGGCCCCAGCATTTT.